This TCR beta chain was retrieved from a study of naive and memory T cell subsets. This clonotype was detected many times. Germline V lookup: CDR1 GTSNPN, CDR2 SVGIG (reference sequence). CDR3 size: 14 residues. Trimming cost V 3 bases and J 0 bases, with 9 bases left between them. Both TRBC1 and TRBC2 were covered by a beta constant-region primer of two equimolar oligonucleotides. Four rounds of PCR amplified the ligated cDNA using nested alpha and beta constant-region primers plus SP2. TCRdb reprocessed the UMI-ligation and nested PCR reads via MiXCR and lists one record per CDR3 protein. The sample lists roughly 130,000 distinct CDR3 sequences, 36% occurring once.

The J gene is TRBJ1-3, the V gene TRBV30; D is unresolved. Sequenced: central memory CD4+ T cells from blood. This sequence originates from a human donor in good health. CDR3 sequence reads: CAWRRTVSGNTIYF. As DNA, the CDR3 is TGTGCCTGGAGGCGAACGGTCTCTGGAAACACCATATATTTT. Together with reference TRBV30 and TRBJ1-3, the CDR3 gives the full variable domain: SQTIHQWPATLVQPVGSPLSLECTVEGTSNPNLYWYRQAAGRGLQLLFYSVGIGQISSEVPQNLSASRPQDRQFILSSKKLLLSDSGFYLCAWRRTVSGNTIYFGEGSWLTVV.